Listed below are T cell receptor beta chains from one sample, sequenced in a study of T cell repertoires in cytomegalovirus infection. One entry per CDR3 protein, called by TCRdb with MiXCR from the reads. Counted here are approximately 630,000 distinct CDR3 sequences, roughly 26% occurring once; the ten biggest clones make up 7% to 9%. The sequenced material came from CD8+ T cells from PBMCs. The receptors were sampled from a human donor in good health (CMV status not recorded). Some clones in this sample may be carry-over from other donors' samples. CDR3s include the opening cysteine and the closing phenylalanine or tryptophan. Fields, in order: clone size, D gene, V gene, J gene, CDR3 protein, CDR3 DNA. D genes are given only for firm matches. Size is stated for part of the rows, as once, few or many counts, or as a class when the clone is expanded.

>NA|TRBD2|TRBV29-1|TRBJ2-2
CSVAGGGASGELFF
TGCAGCGTTGCGGGCGGGGGGGCGTCCGGGGAGCTGTTTTTT
>NA|NA|TRBV2|TRBJ2-3
CASSEVHIRTDTQCF
TGTGCCAGCAGTGAGGTACATATTCGCACAGATACGCAGTGTTTT
>NA|NA|TRBV27|TRBJ1-5
CASSFIMDRGQPQHF
TGTGCCAGCAGTTTCATAATGGACAGAGGGCAGCCCCAGCATTTT
>NA|NA|TRBV5-5|TRBJ1-2
CASSPGLPEGYTF
TGTGCCAGCAGCCCAGGGCTCCCGGAGGGCTACACCTTC
>many|TRBD2|TRBV28|TRBJ2-1
CASSFAGGFYNEQFF
TGTGCCAGCAGTTTTGCGGGGGGATTTTACAATGAGCAGTTCTTC
>many|NA|TRBV5-5|TRBJ1-1
CASTHMNTEAFF
TGTGCCAGCACTCATATGAACACTGAAGCTTTCTTT
>NA|TRBD2|TRBV12-3/TRBV12-4|TRBJ2-1
CASSLTGGGYPEQFF
TGTGCCAGCAGTTTAACGGGCGGGGGTTATCCTGAGCAGTTCTTC
>few|NA|TRBV6-2/TRBV6-3|TRBJ2-1
CASSYPALGQFF
TGTGCCAGCAGTTACCCAGCATTAGGGCAGTTCTTC
>many|NA|TRBV27|TRBJ2-4
CASSLSELAKNIQYF
TGTGCCAGCAGTTTATCGGAGCTAGCCAAAAACATTCAGTACTTC
>many|TRBD1|TRBV7-3|TRBJ2-3
CASSSTGTGGDTQYF
TGTGCCAGCAGCTCTACCGGGACAGGGGGGGATACGCAGTATTTT
>NA|NA|TRBV7-9|TRBJ1-1
CASSLSVTPVEMNTEAFF
TGTGCCAGCAGCTTATCGGTTACCCCCGTAGAGATGAACACTGAAGCTTTCTTT
>many|NA|TRBV12-3/TRBV12-4|TRBJ2-5
CASSTSKETQYF
TGTGCCAGCAGTACTAGCAAAGAGACCCAGTACTTC
>few|NA|TRBV20-1|TRBJ1-1
CSARHRVLTEAFF
TGCAGTGCTAGGCACAGGGTTTTGACTGAAGCTTTCTTT
>NA|NA|TRBV12-3/TRBV12-4|TRBJ1-2
CASSLMGYHGYTF
TGTGCCAGCAGTTTAATGGGCTACCATGGCTACACCTTC
>many|NA|TRBV11-1|TRBJ2-1
CASSLAAEQFF
TGTGCCAGCAGCTTAGCTGCCGAGCAGTTCTTC
>many|NA|TRBV19|TRBJ1-1
CASSARGAFF
TGTGCCAGCTCCGCCCGGGGAGCTTTCTTT
>NA|NA|TRBV2|TRBJ2-5
CASRRGEGGQETQYF
TGTGCCAGCAGGCGAGGGGAGGGGGGCCAAGAGACCCAGTACTTC
>many|TRBD1|TRBV7-8|TRBJ2-7
CASSPPGQQTYEQYF
TGTGCCAGCAGCCCGCCGGGACAGCAAACCTACGAGCAGTACTTC
>few|TRBD2|TRBV29-1|TRBJ2-1
CSVEDLGGAYNEQFF
TGCAGCGTTGAAGATCTGGGGGGGGCCTACAATGAGCAGTTCTTC
>few|TRBD2|TRBV20-1|TRBJ2-5
CSATTSGGYQETQYF
TGCAGTGCCACGACTAGCGGGGGGTACCAAGAGACCCAGTACTTC
>NA|NA|TRBV6-5|TRBJ1-6
CASSYVDWGSPLHF
TGTGCCAGCAGTTACGTCGACTGGGGTTCACCCCTCCACTTT
>few|NA|TRBV15|TRBJ1-1
CATGPNTEAFF
TGTGCCACCGGGCCGAACACTGAAGCTTTCTTT
>NA|TRBD1|TRBV20-1|TRBJ1-6
CSARDLTEKGASSPLHF
TGCAGTGCTAGAGATCTTACGGAAAAGGGGGCTAGTTCACCCCTCCACTTT
>many|TRBD1|TRBV7-9|TRBJ2-3
CASSLAGQGYGTDTQYF
TGTGCCAGCAGCTTAGCGGGACAGGGGTACGGCACAGATACGCAGTATTTT
>many|TRBD1|TRBV7-9|TRBJ1-2
CASSSFLGQAYGYTF
TGTGCCAGCAGCTCGTTCTTGGGACAGGCCTATGGCTACACCTTC
>NA|TRBD1|TRBV2|TRBJ2-5
CASSEVGGGSQETQYF
TGTGCCAGCAGTGAAGTAGGGGGCGGGTCCCAAGAGACCCAGTACTTC
>few|NA|TRBV20-1|TRBJ1-6
CSARDARESSYNSPLHF
TGCAGTGCTAGAGATGCGCGGGAGAGCTCCTATAATTCACCCCTCCACTTT
>NA|NA|TRBV19|TRBJ2-2
CASSMMQLNTGELFF
TGTGCCAGTAGTATGATGCAGCTGAACACCGGGGAGCTGTTTTTT
>NA|NA|TRBV25-1|TRBJ2-2
CASRWRASGELFF
TGTGCCAGCAGGTGGAGGGCCAGTGGGGAGCTGTTTTTT
>NA|NA|TRBV20-1|TRBJ2-3
CSARTLGTQYF
TGCAGTGCTAGAACCTTAGGTACGCAGTATTTT
>NA|TRBD1|TRBV28|TRBJ1-1
CASSLPGQDKTGDTEAFF
TGTGCCAGCAGTTTACCAGGACAGGACAAAACTGGGGACACTGAAGCTTTCTTT
>NA|NA|TRBV15|TRBJ2-1
CATIDTTSGNYNEQFF
TGTGCCACCATCGATACCACCAGCGGCAACTACAATGAGCAGTTCTTC
>once|NA|TRBV27|TRBJ1-1
CASSKGRLNTEAFF
TGTGCCAGCAGTAAGGGGAGGTTGAACACTGAAGCTTTCTTT
>once|NA|TRBV28|TRBJ1-2
CANSLPRQTNYGYTF
TGTGCCAACAGCCTCCCCCGACAAACTAACTATGGCTACACCTTC
>NA|NA|TRBV15|TRBJ2-2
CATSLGDTGELFF
TGTGCCACCAGCCTGGGGGACACCGGGGAGCTGTTTTTT
>NA|NA|TRBV6-2/TRBV6-3|TRBJ1-1
CASSQSYHTEAFF
TGTGCCAGCAGTCAGAGTTACCACACTGAAGCTTTCTTT
>many|TRBD1|TRBV28|TRBJ1-2
CASSQDRGYGYTF
TGTGCCAGCAGCCAAGACAGGGGGTATGGCTACACCTTC
>few|TRBD1|TRBV6-1|TRBJ1-1
CASSKGQRMNTEAFF
TGTGCCAGCAGTAAGGGACAGCGGATGAACACTGAAGCTTTCTTT
>few|TRBD1|TRBV29-1|TRBJ1-1
CSDQTGVVTEAFF
TGCAGCGACCAGACAGGGGTGGTCACTGAAGCTTTCTTT
>NA|NA|TRBV7-9|TRBJ2-1
CASSSSYRVNEQFF
TGTGCCAGCAGCTCGTCTTACAGGGTAAATGAGCAGTTCTTC
>NA|NA|TRBV20-1|TRBJ1-5
CSAPGHAGVQPQHF
TGCAGTGCTCCGGGACATGCGGGGGTTCAGCCCCAGCATTTT